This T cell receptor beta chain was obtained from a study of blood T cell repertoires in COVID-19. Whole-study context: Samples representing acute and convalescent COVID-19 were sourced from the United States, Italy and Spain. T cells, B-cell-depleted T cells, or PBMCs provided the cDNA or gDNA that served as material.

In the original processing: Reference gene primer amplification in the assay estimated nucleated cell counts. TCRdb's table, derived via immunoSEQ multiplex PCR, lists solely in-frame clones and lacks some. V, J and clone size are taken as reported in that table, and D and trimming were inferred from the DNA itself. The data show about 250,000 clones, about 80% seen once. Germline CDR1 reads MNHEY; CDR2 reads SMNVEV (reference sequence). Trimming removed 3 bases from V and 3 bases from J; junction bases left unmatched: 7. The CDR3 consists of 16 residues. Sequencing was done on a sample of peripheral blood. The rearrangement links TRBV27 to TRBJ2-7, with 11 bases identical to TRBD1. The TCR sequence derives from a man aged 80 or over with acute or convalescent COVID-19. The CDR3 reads CASSFRGQGGYYEQYF. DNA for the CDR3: TGTGCCAGCAGTTTTAGGGGACAGGGGGGATACTACGAGCAGTACTTC.